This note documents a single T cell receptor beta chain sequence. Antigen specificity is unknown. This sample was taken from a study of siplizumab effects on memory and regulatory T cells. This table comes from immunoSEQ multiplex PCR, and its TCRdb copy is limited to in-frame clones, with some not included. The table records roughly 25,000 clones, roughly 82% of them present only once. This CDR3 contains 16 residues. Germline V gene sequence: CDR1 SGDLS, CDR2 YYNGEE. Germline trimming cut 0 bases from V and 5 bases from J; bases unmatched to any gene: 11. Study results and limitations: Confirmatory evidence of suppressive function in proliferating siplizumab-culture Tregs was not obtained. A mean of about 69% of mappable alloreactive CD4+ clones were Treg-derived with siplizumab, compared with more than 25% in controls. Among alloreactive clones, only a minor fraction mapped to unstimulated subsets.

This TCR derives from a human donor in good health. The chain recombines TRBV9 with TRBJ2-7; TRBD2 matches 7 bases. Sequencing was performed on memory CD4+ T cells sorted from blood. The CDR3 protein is CASSVATGGRTNEQYF. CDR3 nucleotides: TGTGCCAGCAGCGTAGCTACGGGAGGTAGGACTAACGAGCAGTACTTC. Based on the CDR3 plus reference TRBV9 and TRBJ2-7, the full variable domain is DSGVTQTPKHLITATGQRVTLRCSPRSGDLSVYWYQQSLDQGLQFLIQYYNGEERAKGNILERFSAQQFPDLHSELNLSSLELGDSALYFCASSVATGGRTNEQYFGPGTRLTVT.